The rows below give T cell receptor beta chains drawn from one sample of a study of blood T cell repertoires in COVID-19. Produced via immunoSEQ multiplex PCR; TCRdb's table is partial and in-frame only. Here the sample spans approximately 81,000 clones, 90% to 95% being singletons. Specimen: peripheral blood. These receptors were taken from a woman in her forties or fifties in a cohort sampled during active COVID-19. Each CDR3 is given with its conserved first and last residue. Fields, in order: clone size, V gene, J gene, D gene, CDR3 DNA, CDR3 protein. D genes are given only for firm matches. Not all rows give a size; the values are once, few, many and, for expanded clones, a class.

.	TRBV5-6	TRBJ2-7	TRBD1	TGTGCCAGCAGCGGAGGACCGGGACAGGGTGACTTC	CASSGGPGQGDF
.	TRBV24-1	TRBJ1-6	.	TGTGCCACCAGTGGGGCAGGACAGCATTCACCCCTCCACTTT	CATSGAGQHSPLHF
.	TRBV5-1	TRBJ2-2	.	TGCGCCAGCAGCTTGGCAACGGGATACACCGGGGAGCTGTTTTTT	CASSLATGYTGELFF
.	TRBV3-1/TRBV3-2	TRBJ1-2	.	TGTGCCAGCAGCCCCGTTGGGGCCGGCGGGGGCTATGGCTACACCTTC	CASSPVGAGGGYGYTF
.	TRBV27	TRBJ2-5	.	TGTGCCAGCACCAAGAGAGCAGCGTACCAAGAGACCCAGTACTTC	CASTKRAAYQETQYF
once	TRBV5-1	TRBJ1-6	.	TGCGCCAGCAGCTTGGACGGGGGAATTGGATCCTATAATTCACCCCTCCACTTT	CASSLDGGIGSYNSPLHF
.	TRBV7-9	TRBJ2-3	TRBD2	TGTGCCAGCAGCTGGGGACTAGCGGGGGGTGGGGATACGCAGTATTTT	CASSWGLAGGGDTQYF
.	TRBV12-3/TRBV12-4	TRBJ2-1	.	TGTGCCAGCAGTTTACGGACTACTTTTCTCTTC	CASSLRTTFLF
.	TRBV5-1	TRBJ1-6	.	TGCGCCAGCAGCTTGGATCGGACAGCATATAATTCACCCCTCCACTTT	CASSLDRTAYNSPLHF
once	TRBV14	TRBJ2-1	.	TGTGCCAGCAGCCAAGTAGGTAGCAGCTCCTACAATGAGCAGTTCTTC	CASSQVGSSSYNEQFF
.	TRBV25-1	TRBJ2-1	.	TGTGCCAGCAGCATAGACAGCTACAATGAGCAGTTCTTC	CASSIDSYNEQFF
.	TRBV29-1	TRBJ1-2	TRBD1	TGCAGCGTTGCCCGGACAGGGGGCTATGGCTACACCTTC	CSVARTGGYGYTF
once	TRBV30	TRBJ1-4	TRBD1	TGTGCCTGGAGTGGGACAGGGAATGAAAAACTGTTTTTT	CAWSGTGNEKLFF
once	TRBV7-9	TRBJ2-7	.	TGTGCCAGCAGCCAAACAGGGTCCTACGAGCAGTACTTC	CASSQTGSYEQYF
.	TRBV27	TRBJ1-5	.	TGTGCCAGCAGTCCTTGGACAGCCAATCAGCCCCAGCATTTT	CASSPWTANQPQHF
.	TRBV9	TRBJ2-1	.	TGTGCCAGCAGCGTAGGAGGAGGGACCTACAATGAGCAGTTCTTC	CASSVGGGTYNEQFF
.	TRBV28	TRBJ2-2	.	TGTGCCAGCAGTTTTGGAGCGAACACCGGGGAGCTGTTTTTT	CASSFGANTGELFF
.	TRBV18	TRBJ1-4	.	TGTGCCAGCTCACCGAACTCCAATGAAAAACTGTTTTTT	CASSPNSNEKLFF
.	TRBV10-3	TRBJ2-1	TRBD2	TGTGCCATCAGTCGCTCCTCAGTGGGGGGGGGTTACAATGAGCAGTTCTTC	CAISRSSVGGGYNEQFF
.	TRBV10-1	TRBJ2-2	TRBD1	TGCGCCAGCAGTGATTCCGGGACAGGGGTCACCGGGGAGCTGTTTTTT	CASSDSGTGVTGELFF
.	TRBV25-1	TRBJ1-2	.	TGTGCCAGCAGTCCTGGGCAGGCGAAAACCTTC	CASSPGQAKTF
.	TRBV7-3	TRBJ1-3	.	TGTGCCAGCAGCTTCCCTAATTCGGGAAACACCATATATTTT	CASSFPNSGNTIYF
.	TRBV5-6	TRBJ1-1	.	TGTGCCAGCAGCCCCCTGGACAGGAACACTGAAGCTTTCTTT	CASSPLDRNTEAFF
.	TRBV5-1	TRBJ1-5	TRBD1	TGCGCCAGCAGCCCGGACGGACAGGGAAATCAGCCCCAGCATTTT	CASSPDGQGNQPQHF
.	TRBV5-8	TRBJ1-6	TRBD1	TGTGCCAGCAGCCACACTGCCGGGACAGGGAATTTCAAGTCACCCCTCCACTTT	CASSHTAGTGNFKSPLHF
.	TRBV6-5	TRBJ1-1	.	TGTGCCAGCAGTTACCGAACAGGGAACACTGAAGCTTTCTTT	CASSYRTGNTEAFF
.	TRBV19	TRBJ1-5	.	TGTGCCAGCACAGGGTCGCCCGGGGTTAGATACCAGCCCCAGCATTTT	CASTGSPGVRYQPQHF
.	TRBV6-6	TRBJ1-3	TRBD1	TGTGCCAGCAGTTTGAACAGGGGGCCTGGAAACACCATATATTTT	CASSLNRGPGNTIYF
.	TRBV6-5	TRBJ2-1	.	TGTGCCAGCAGTTCGACTACCCATGAGCAGTTCTTC	CASSSTTHEQFF
.	TRBV19	TRBJ2-1	TRBD2	TGTGCCAGTAGCGCCTTAGCGGGTCTCTACAATGAGCAGTTCTTC	CASSALAGLYNEQFF
few	TRBV5-6	TRBJ2-3	TRBD1	TGTGCCAGCAGTTCGTGGGACAGGGGGGATACGCAGTATTTT	CASSSWDRGDTQYF
.	TRBV7-2	TRBJ2-7	.	TGTGCCAGCAGCTTACCCGCACGGCCCGAGCGTCAGCGGTCCTACGAGCAGTACTTC	CASSLPARPERQRSYEQYF
once	TRBV10-3	TRBJ1-2	TRBD1	TGTGCCATCAGGGGACAGGGGGCGCAGTATGGCTACACCTTC	CAIRGQGAQYGYTF
.	TRBV6-5	TRBJ2-7	TRBD1	TGTGCCAGCACCGGGCCGGGACAGGGATCCGAGCAGTACTTC	CASTGPGQGSEQYF